The 6 T cell receptor beta chains below all came from one sample that was sequenced in a study of blood T cell repertoires in COVID-19. The method was immunoSEQ multiplex PCR; TCRdb's version includes in-frame clones alone and lacks a portion of them. The sample holds about 41,000 clones; over 80% are singletons and the top ten take about 48%. The specimen was peripheral blood. The receptors come from a woman aged 80 or older with acute or convalescent COVID-19.

The chain combines TRBV30 with TRBJ1-1; D not resolved. V shed 3 bases and J shed 1 base, with 15 bases lying between them. Germline assignment: CDR1 GTSNPN and CDR2 SVGIG (reference sequence). The CDR3 extends over 15 amino acids. This CDR3 reads CAWSPMREANTEAFF. The CDR3 region has the DNA TGTGCCTGGAGCCCCATGAGGGAGGCGAACACTGAAGCTTTCTTT.

The J gene is TRBJ1-2, the V gene TRBV4-3; 9 bases are a match to TRBD1. The CDR3 is made up of 16 amino acids. J gave up 5 bases and V 4 bases, and 11 bases lay outside the gene matches. Germline V gene lookup returns CDR1 LGHNA and CDR2 YSLEER. The CDR3 protein is CASSRVGQGLEYGYTF. As DNA, the CDR3 is TGCGCCAGCAGCCGAGTTGGACAGGGGCTAGAATATGGCTACACCTTC.

V and J are TRBV7-2 and TRBJ1-6, with 9 positions matching TRBD1. The CDR3 runs 15 residues. V gave up 5 bases and J gave up 5 bases; unmatched junction bases: 4. CDR1 is SGHTA, CDR2 FQGNSA, per germline. The CDR3 reads CASSVRDRDNSPLHF. In DNA form, the CDR3 reads TGTGCCAGCAGCGTCCGGGACAGGGATAATTCACCCCTCCACTTT.

The J gene is TRBJ2-3, the V gene TRBV7-8; maybe TRBD1 (6 bases). CDR1 SGHVS and CDR2 FQNEAQ come from the germline V gene. This CDR3 is built from 14 residues. V lost 3 bases and J lost 3, with 10 bases in between. The CDR3 DNA is TGTGCCAGCAGCTTCTCCACAGGGACAGATACGCAGTATTTT. Amino acid sequence: CASSFSTGTDTQYF.

The chain links TRBV5-4 to TRBJ2-3; 13 bases match TRBD2. Germline trimming cut 1 base from V and 4 bases from J; bases unmatched to any gene: 0. The V gene's germline CDR1 is SGHNT and CDR2 YYREEE (reference sequence). CDR3 length: 15 residues. Written as DNA, the CDR3 is TGTGCCAGCAGCTTGACTAGCGGGGGGGCAGATACGCAGTATTTT. Translating it yields CASSLTSGGADTQYF.

The chain combines TRBV18 with TRBJ1-1; maybe TRBD1 (5 bases). The V end was cut by 5 bases, the J end by 0 bases, with 7 bases between. CDR3 length equals 13 residues. Germline V gene sequence: CDR1 KGHSH, CDR2 LQKENI. CDR3 nucleotide sequence: TGTGCCAGCTCAGGGGCTTTGAACACTGAAGCTTTCTTT. Protein: CASSGALNTEAFF.